The sequence of this T cell receptor beta chain was determined in a study of OX40 agonist ivuxolimab in advanced cancers. General study results and limits: With doses of 0.1-3.0 mg/kg, partial responders showed among the lowest clonal expansion. Both blood CD4+ and CD8+ T cells showed clonal growth by week 6 at 0.1 to 3.0 mg/kg. Some nonresponders also had low normalized T-cell clonal expansion.

About this clone itself: What it binds is not known.

With 2 bases clipped from V and 7 bases from J, the junction kept 8 bases outside the gene matches. The germline gives CDR1 MNHNS, CDR2 SASEGT. The CDR3 has 15 residues. Assay: immunoSEQ multiplex PCR; the TCRdb copy retains only in-frame clones and omits some. The table lists around 47,000 clones, about nine tenths of them singletons, with 14% in the top ten. This chain joins TRBV6-1 and TRBJ1-2; 9 nucleotides agree with TRBD1. The source is an adult with an advanced solid tumor such as melanoma, head and neck, liver or kidney cancer. Sample: CD4+ or CD8+ T cells sorted from blood, taken in a trial of the OX40 agonist ivuxolimab. The CDR3, as DNA: TGTGCCAGCAGTGAACGAACAGGGGGCTCGCCTGGCTACACCTTC. Its protein product is CASSERTGGSPGYTF.